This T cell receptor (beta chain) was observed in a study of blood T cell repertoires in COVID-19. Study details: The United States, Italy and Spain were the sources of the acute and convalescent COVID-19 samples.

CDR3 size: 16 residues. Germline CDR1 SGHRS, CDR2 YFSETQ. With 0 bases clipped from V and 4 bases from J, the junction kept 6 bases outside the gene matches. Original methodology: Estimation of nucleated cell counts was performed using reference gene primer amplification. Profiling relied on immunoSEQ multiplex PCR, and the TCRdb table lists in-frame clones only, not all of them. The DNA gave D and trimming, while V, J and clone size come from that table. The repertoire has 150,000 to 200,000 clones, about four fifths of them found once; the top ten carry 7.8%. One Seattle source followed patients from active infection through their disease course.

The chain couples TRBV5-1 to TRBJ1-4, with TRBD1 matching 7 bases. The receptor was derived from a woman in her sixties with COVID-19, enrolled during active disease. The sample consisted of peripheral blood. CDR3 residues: CASSLAPGQLNEKLFF. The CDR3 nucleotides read TGCGCCAGCAGCTTGGCCCCGGGACAGCTTAATGAAAAACTGTTTTTT.